The present TCR beta chain was sequenced within a study of blood T cell repertoires in COVID-19. Germline CDR1 reads MNHEY; CDR2 reads SVGAGI. V lost 6 bases to trimming and J lost 3 bases; unmatched junction nucleotides: 2. CDR3 length: 13 amino acids. Sequencing was performed with immunoSEQ multiplex PCR; in TCRdb, only in-frame clones are kept and a portion is missing. The sample gives some 94,000 clones, approximately 87% of which show up once; over 15% is in the top ten. The source material was peripheral blood. This rearrangement joins TRBV6-5 to TRBJ1-5; 7 nucleotides line up with TRBD1. The sequence derives from a human donor in a cohort sampled during active COVID-19. The CDR3 DNA reads TGTGCCAGCAGGGGACAGTTCAATCAGCCCCAGCATTTT. Translating it yields CASRGQFNQPQHF.